Reported below is one T cell receptor (beta chain). Its antigen is currently unknown. The data were taken from a study of OX40 agonist ivuxolimab in advanced cancers. Findings of the study overall: Expanded peripheral T cell antigen specificity was not determined. CD8+ T cells (on average) carried more expanded clones than CD4+ T cells.

Using immunoSEQ multiplex PCR, the repertoire was profiled, and TCRdb retains in-frame clones only, with some absent. The sample carries 70,000 to 80,000 clones, over 90% recorded once. Between the trimmed V and J ends, which lost 10 bases and 4 bases, there was a span of 16 bases. The CDR3 covers 13 residues. From germline, CDR1 is MNHNS and CDR2 SASEGT. Drawing of blood for sampling happened at baseline, at cycle 4 day 1, and at cycle 7 day 1. This clonotype was obtained from an adult with an advanced solid tumor such as melanoma, head and neck, liver or kidney cancer. Source: CD4+ or CD8+ T cells sorted from blood, taken in a trial of the OX40 agonist ivuxolimab. The chain links TRBV6-1 to TRBJ1-1, with D tentatively TRBD1 (6 bases). The DNA of the CDR3 is TGTGCCACCCAAGGGGGGGTCGGCACTGAAGCTTTCTTT. This codes for CATQGGVGTEAFF.